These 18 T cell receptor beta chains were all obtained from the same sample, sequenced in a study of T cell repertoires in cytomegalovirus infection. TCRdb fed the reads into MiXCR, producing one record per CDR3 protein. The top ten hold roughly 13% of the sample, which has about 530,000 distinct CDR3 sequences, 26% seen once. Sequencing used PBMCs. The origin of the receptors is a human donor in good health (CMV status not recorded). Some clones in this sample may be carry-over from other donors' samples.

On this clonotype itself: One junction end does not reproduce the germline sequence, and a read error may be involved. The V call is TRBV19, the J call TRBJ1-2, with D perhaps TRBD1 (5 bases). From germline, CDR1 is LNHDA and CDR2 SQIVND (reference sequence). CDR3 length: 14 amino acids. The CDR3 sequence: CASSSGTVGGGYTF. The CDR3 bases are TGTGCCAGCAGTAGTGGGACGGTGGGTGGCGGCTACACCTTC.

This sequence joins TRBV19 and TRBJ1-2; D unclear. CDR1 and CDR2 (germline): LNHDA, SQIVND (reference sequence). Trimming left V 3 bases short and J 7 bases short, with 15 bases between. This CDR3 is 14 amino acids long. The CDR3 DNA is TGTGCCAGTAGTATCAATCCGGGTATTCTTGGCTACACCTTC. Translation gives CASSINPGILGYTF. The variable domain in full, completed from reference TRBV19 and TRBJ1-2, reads DGGITQSPKYLFRKEGQNVTLSCEQNLNHDAMYWYRQDPGQGLRLIYYSQIVNDFQKGDIAEGYSVSREKKESFPLTVTSAQKNPTAFYLCASSINPGILGYTFGSGTRLTVV.

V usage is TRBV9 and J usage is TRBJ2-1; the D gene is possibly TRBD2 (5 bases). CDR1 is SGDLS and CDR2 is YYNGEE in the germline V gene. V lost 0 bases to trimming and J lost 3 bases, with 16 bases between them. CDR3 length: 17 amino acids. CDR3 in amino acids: CASSVEWAGRNYNEQFF. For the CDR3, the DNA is TGTGCCAGCAGCGTAGAATGGGCGGGCCGGAACTACAATGAGCAGTTCTTC. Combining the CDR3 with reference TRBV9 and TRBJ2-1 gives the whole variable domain DSGVTQTPKHLITATGQRVTLRCSPRSGDLSVYWYQQSLDQGLQFLIQYYNGEERAKGNILERFSAQQFPDLHSELNLSSLELGDSALYFCASSVEWAGRNYNEQFFGPGTRLTVL.

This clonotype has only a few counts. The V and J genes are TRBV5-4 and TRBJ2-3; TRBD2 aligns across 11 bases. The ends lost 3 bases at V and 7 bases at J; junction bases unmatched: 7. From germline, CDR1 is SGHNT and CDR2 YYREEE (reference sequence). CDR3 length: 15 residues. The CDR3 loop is CASSSELAGVNTQYF. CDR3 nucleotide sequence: TGTGCCAGCAGCTCCGAACTAGCGGGAGTCAATACGCAGTATTTT.

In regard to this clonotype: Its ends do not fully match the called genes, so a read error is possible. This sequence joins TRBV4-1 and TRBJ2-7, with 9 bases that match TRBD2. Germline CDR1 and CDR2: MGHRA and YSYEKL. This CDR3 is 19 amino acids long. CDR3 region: CASSQNLKTTSGFSYEQYF. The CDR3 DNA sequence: TGTGCCAGCAGCCAAAATCTCAAAACGACTAGCGGCTTCTCCTACGAGCAGTACTTC.

Written as DNA, the CDR3 is TGTGCCAGCAGTCCCACCGGGGCTCCATCCTACGAGCAGTACTTC. Translation: CASSPTGAPSYEQYF. The genes are TRBV28 and TRBJ2-7; D may match TRBD1 or TRBD2 (5 bases each). Germline CDR1 MDHEN, CDR2 SYDVKM. The V and J ends lost 5 bases and 1 base respectively, with 15 bases between them. The CDR3 is 15 amino acids.

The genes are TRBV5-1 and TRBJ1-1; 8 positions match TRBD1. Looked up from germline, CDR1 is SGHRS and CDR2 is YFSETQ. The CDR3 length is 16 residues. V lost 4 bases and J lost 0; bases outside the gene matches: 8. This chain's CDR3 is CASSGRDRLMNTEAFF. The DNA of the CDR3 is TGCGCCAGCAGCGGCCGGGACAGGCTTATGAACACTGAAGCTTTCTTT.

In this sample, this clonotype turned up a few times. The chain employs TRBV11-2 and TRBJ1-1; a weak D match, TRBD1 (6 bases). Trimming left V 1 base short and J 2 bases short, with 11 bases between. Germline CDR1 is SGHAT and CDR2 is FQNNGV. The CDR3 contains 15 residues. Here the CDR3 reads CASSLVGAANTEAFF. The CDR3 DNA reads TGTGCCAGCAGCTTAGTGGGGGCAGCTAACACTGAAGCTTTCTTT.

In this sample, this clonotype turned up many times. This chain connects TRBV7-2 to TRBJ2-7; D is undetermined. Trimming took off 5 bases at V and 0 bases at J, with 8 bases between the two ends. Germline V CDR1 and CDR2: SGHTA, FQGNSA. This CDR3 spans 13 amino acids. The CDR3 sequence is CASSTTISYEQYV. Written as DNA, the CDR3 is TGTGCCAGCAGCACCACGATCTCCTACGAGCAGTACGTC.

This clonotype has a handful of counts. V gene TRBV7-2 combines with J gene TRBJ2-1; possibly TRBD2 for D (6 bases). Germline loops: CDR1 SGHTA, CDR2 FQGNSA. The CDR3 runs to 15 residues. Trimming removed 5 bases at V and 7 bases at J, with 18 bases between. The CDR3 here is CASSTVSGEGNEQFF. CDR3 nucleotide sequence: TGTGCCAGCAGCACTGTTAGCGGAGAGGGTAATGAGCAGTTCTTC.

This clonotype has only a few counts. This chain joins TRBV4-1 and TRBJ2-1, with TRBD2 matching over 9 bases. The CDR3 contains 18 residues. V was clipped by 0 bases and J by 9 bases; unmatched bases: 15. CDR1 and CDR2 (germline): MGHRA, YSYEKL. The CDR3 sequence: CASSQDGTSRIYGSEQFF. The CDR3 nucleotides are TGCGCCAGCAGCCAAGACGGGACTAGCCGAATCTATGGGAGTGAGCAGTTCTTC.

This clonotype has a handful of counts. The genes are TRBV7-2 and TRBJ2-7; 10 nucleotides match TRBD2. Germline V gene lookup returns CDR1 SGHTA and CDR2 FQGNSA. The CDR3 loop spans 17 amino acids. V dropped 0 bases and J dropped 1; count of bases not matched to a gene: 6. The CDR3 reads CASSLAASGSWSYEQYV. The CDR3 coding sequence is TGTGCCAGCAGCTTAGCGGCTAGCGGGAGCTGGTCCTACGAGCAGTACGTC.

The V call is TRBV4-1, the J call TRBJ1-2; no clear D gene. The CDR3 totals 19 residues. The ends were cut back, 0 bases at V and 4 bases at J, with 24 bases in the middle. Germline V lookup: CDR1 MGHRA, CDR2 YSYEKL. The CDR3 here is CASSQDRIFVRSSPYGYTF. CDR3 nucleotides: TGCGCCAGCAGCCAAGATCGGATTTTCGTCAGGTCTTCCCCCTATGGCTACACCTTC.

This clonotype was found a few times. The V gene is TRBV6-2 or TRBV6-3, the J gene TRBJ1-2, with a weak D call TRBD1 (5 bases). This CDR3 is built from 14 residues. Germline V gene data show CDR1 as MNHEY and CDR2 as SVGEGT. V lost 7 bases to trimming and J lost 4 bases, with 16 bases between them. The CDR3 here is CASTHTQGTYGYTF. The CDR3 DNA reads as TGTGCCAGCACCCACACTCAGGGAACCTATGGCTACACCTTC.

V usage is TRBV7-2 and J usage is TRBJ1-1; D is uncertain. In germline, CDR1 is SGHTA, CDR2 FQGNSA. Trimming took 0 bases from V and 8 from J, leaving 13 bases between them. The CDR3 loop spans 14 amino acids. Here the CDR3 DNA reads TGTGCCAGCAGCTTAGCGCGGGGAAGCGGGGAAGCTTTCTTT. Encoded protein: CASSLARGSGEAFF.

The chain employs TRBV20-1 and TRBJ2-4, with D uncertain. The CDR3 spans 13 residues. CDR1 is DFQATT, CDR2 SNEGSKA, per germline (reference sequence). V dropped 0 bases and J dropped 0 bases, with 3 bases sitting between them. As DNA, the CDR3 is TGCAGTGCTAGAGACGAAGCCAAAAACATTCAGTACTTC. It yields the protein CSARDEAKNIQYF.

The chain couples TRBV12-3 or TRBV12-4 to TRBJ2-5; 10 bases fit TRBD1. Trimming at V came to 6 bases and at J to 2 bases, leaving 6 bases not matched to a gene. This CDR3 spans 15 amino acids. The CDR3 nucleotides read TGTGCCAGCAGACACGGGACAGGGGTGCAAGAGACCCAGTACTTC. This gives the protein CASRHGTGVQETQYF.

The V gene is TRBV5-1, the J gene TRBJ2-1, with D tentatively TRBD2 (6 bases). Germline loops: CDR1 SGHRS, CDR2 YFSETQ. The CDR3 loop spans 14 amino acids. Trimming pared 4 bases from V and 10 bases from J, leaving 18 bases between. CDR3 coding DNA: TGCGCCAGCAGCAAACTAGCTGGGGCCCCGGAGCAGTTCTTC. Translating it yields CASSKLAGAPEQFF.